Listed here are 20 T cell receptor beta chains from one sample, sequenced in a study of neurological immune-mediated disorders. MiXCR, applied by TCRdb to the 5' RACE reads, yields one record per CDR3 protein. The sample records some 65,000 distinct CDR3 sequences, around 4% being singletons. The sequenced material came from PBMCs. The origin of the receptors is a man aged 45-65 years with multiple sclerosis.

This chain joins TRBV6-6 and TRBJ2-3; 8 bases are a match to TRBD2. This CDR3 spans 17 amino acids. Germline assignment: CDR1 MNHNY and CDR2 SVGAGI (reference sequence). V lost 6 bases to trimming and J lost 2 bases; unmatched junction nucleotides: 13. CDR3 loop: CASRPGVAAGVTDTQYF. CDR3 bases: TGTGCCAGCAGACCGGGTGTAGCAGCGGGGGTCACAGATACGCAGTATTTT.

This clonotype has ten or more counts. The rearrangement uses TRBV7-2 and TRBJ2-5; 9 nucleotides align to TRBD1. The J segment lost 4 bases and the V segment lost 0 bases, leaving 6 bases of the junction unmatched. This CDR3 spans 16 amino acids. Germline assignment: CDR1 SGHTA and CDR2 FQGNSA. The CDR3 loop is CASSLAATGGTETQYF. CDR3 coding DNA: TGTGCCAGCAGCTTAGCTGCGACAGGGGGGACAGAGACCCAGTACTTC.

In this sample, this clonotype turned up a few times. This chain joins TRBV20-1 and TRBJ2-3, with 8 bases lining up with TRBD1. The germline V gene has CDR1 DFQATT and CDR2 SNEGSKA (reference sequence). CDR3 length: 15 amino acids. V was clipped by 4 bases and J by 1 base; unmatched bases: 7. The CDR3, as DNA: TGCAGTGCTATCAAACCGGGACAGGGCACAGATACGCAGTATTTT. It yields the protein CSAIKPGQGTDTQYF.

Note on this clonotype: At one boundary the junction diverges from the germline segment, which might be a read error. The V and J genes are TRBV20-1 and TRBJ1-5, with D tentatively TRBD1 (5 bases). Germline CDR1 reads DFQATT; CDR2 reads SNEGSKA (reference sequence). CDR3 length equals 13 residues. CDR3 amino acids: CSARTDSNQPQNF. CDR3 in DNA: TGCAGTGCTAGGACAGATTCCAATCAGCCCCAGAATTTT.

This clonotype was counted many times. The chain is built from TRBV12-3 or TRBV12-4 and TRBJ1-1, with D unresolved. The CDR3 contains 14 residues. The ends were cut back, 3 bases at V and 1 base at J, with 9 bases in the middle. CDR3 amino acids: CASSFGQANTEAFF. The CDR3 nucleotides read TGTGCCAGCAGTTTCGGGCAGGCGAACACTGAAGCTTTCTTT.

This clonotype is medium-sized. V usage is TRBV5-1 and J usage is TRBJ2-3, with D uncertain. Germline V gene sequence: CDR1 SGHRS, CDR2 YFSETQ. This CDR3 has 14 amino acids. V lost 2 bases and J lost 2, with 9 bases in between. CDR3 loop: CASSFRVLTDTQYF. The CDR3, as DNA: TGCGCCAGCAGCTTCAGAGTTCTCACAGATACGCAGTATTTT.

This clonotype was seen many times. For the CDR3, the DNA is TGCGCCAGCAGCCAAGTTCCCGGGACACTTTCCTACGAGCAGTACTTC. This gives the protein CASSQVPGTLSYEQYF. J is TRBJ2-7 and V is TRBV4-1; D possibly corresponds to TRBD1 (6 bases). V was clipped by 1 base and J by 1 base, with 14 bases between them. Looked up from germline, CDR1 is MGHRA and CDR2 is YSYEKL. This CDR3 contains 16 residues.

This clonotype was recorded many times. This rearrangement joins TRBV6-2 or TRBV6-3 to TRBJ2-7, with TRBD1 matching over 7 bases. V was pared by 7 bases and J by 5 bases, with 8 bases of the junction left unmatched. The CDR3 is 13 residues long. Germline V lookup: CDR1 MNHEY, CDR2 SVGEGT. For the CDR3, the DNA is TGTGCCAGCAAGAGGACAGGTAACAACGAGCAGTACTTC. Protein: CASKRTGNNEQYF.

This clonotype occurred many times. The rearrangement uses TRBV5-1 and TRBJ2-2; 7 bases map to TRBD1. Germline CDR1 and CDR2: SGHRS and YFSETQ. The J segment lost 5 bases and the V segment lost 0 bases, leaving 10 bases of the junction unmatched. This CDR3 has 17 amino acids. The CDR3 loop reads CASSLDPTGIVTGELFF. DNA of the CDR3: TGCGCCAGCAGCTTGGATCCGACAGGGATTGTGACCGGGGAGCTGTTTTTT.

This clonotype was seen at least ten times. The chain recombines TRBV14 with TRBJ2-4; D tentatively fits TRBD1 or TRBD2 (5 bases each). CDR3 length equals 14 residues. Germline V gene data show CDR1 as SGHDN and CDR2 as FVKESK. V lost 4 bases, J lost 8 bases, and 15 bases lay in between. CDR3 sequence reads: CASSPPGRVDIQYF. CDR3 nucleotides: TGTGCCAGCAGCCCACCGGGACGGGTGGACATTCAGTACTTC.

This clonotype was seen ten or more times. This sequence joins TRBV5-1 and TRBJ2-1, with D uncertain. CDR1 and CDR2 from the germline V gene are SGHRS and YFSETQ. Between the trimmed V and J ends, which lost 4 bases and 3 bases, there was a span of 11 bases. The CDR3 consists of 14 residues. The CDR3 DNA follows: TGCGCCAGCAGCCGTACAGTAAGCTACAATGAGCAGTTCTTC. Translating it yields CASSRTVSYNEQFF.

This sequence joins TRBV20-1 and TRBJ2-1; weak D call: TRBD2 (5 bases). The CDR3 is made up of 13 amino acids. The germline CDR1 and CDR2 sequences are DFQATT and SNEGSKA (reference sequence). V was clipped by 2 bases and J by 4 bases, with 9 bases between them. This CDR3 is CSARSGFYNEQFF. CDR3 nucleotide sequence: TGCAGTGCTAGAAGCGGCTTTTACAATGAGCAGTTCTTC.

This clonotype has ten or more counts. The rearrangement links TRBV20-1 to TRBJ1-5; 9 nucleotides match TRBD1. With 3 bases clipped from V and 6 bases from J, the junction kept 0 bases outside the gene matches. The CDR3 runs 12 residues. Per germline, CDR1 DFQATT and CDR2 SNEGSKA (reference sequence). The DNA of the CDR3 is TGCAGTGCTAGGACAGGGGGTCAGCCCCAGCATTTT. This sequence encodes CSARTGGQPQHF.

This clonotype was seen repeatedly, ten times or more. V usage is TRBV5-1 and J usage is TRBJ1-1; D remains ambiguous. The germline gives CDR1 SGHRS, CDR2 YFSETQ. The CDR3 extends over 14 amino acids. With 4 bases removed from V and 1 base from J, the gap between germline ends came to 11 bases. In DNA, the CDR3 is TGCGCCAGCAGCCTGAACCTTGCGAACACTGAAGCTTTCTTT. This translates into CASSLNLANTEAFF. Full variable domain (outside the CDR3, taken from reference TRBV5-1 and TRBJ1-1): KAGVTQTPRYLIKTRGQQVTLSCSPISGHRSVSWYQQTPGQGLQFLFEYFSETQRNKGNFPGRFSGRQFSNSRSEMNVSTLELGDSALYLCASSLNLANTEAFFGQGTRLTVV.

This clonotype has ten or more counts. V usage is TRBV15 and J usage is TRBJ1-5; no firm D call. The CDR3 is 14 amino acids. CDR1 and CDR2 from the germline V gene are LNHNV and YYDKDF (reference sequence). Trimming took off 3 bases at V and 0 bases at J, with 6 bases between the two ends. CDR3 region: CATSRDYSNQPQHF. The CDR3 DNA reads TGTGCCACCAGCAGGGATTATAGCAATCAGCCCCAGCATTTT.

This clonotype was counted ten times or more. The genes are TRBV5-1 and TRBJ1-1; TRBD1 is a possible D gene (5 bases). The germline CDR1 and CDR2 sequences are SGHRS and YFSETQ. The germline V and J ends were trimmed by 4 bases and 11 bases, with 15 bases remaining between them. The CDR3 has 12 residues. The CDR3 reads CASSVGQAQAFF. CDR3 in DNA: TGCGCCAGCAGCGTAGGACAAGCTCAGGCTTTCTTT.

This clonotype occurred many times. The chain uses TRBV15 and TRBJ1-1; unclear D gene. This CDR3 spans 15 amino acids. Germline V gene lookup returns CDR1 LNHNV and CDR2 YYDKDF (reference sequence). The ends were cut back, 0 bases at V and 6 bases at J, with 14 bases in the middle. The CDR3 loop is CATSRDKWQAPEAFF. The DNA for the CDR3 is TGTGCCACCAGCAGAGATAAATGGCAGGCCCCTGAAGCTTTCTTT.

This clonotype has a count of ten or more. This chain connects TRBV20-1 to TRBJ2-1; TRBD1 might be the D (6 bases). The length of the CDR3 is 13 residues. The ends were cut back, 4 bases at V and 5 bases at J, with 12 bases in the middle. CDR1 and CDR2 (germline): DFQATT, SNEGSKA (reference sequence). The CDR3 loop reads CSANKDSHNEQFF. DNA for the CDR3: TGCAGTGCTAACAAGGACAGTCACAATGAGCAGTTCTTC.

This clonotype was counted at least ten times. The chain combines TRBV5-1 with TRBJ2-5, with D possibly matching TRBD1 (6 bases). The V and J ends lost 2 bases and 4 bases respectively, with 24 bases between them. This CDR3 region has 18 residues. The germline V gene has CDR1 SGHRS and CDR2 YFSETQ. This CDR3 is CASSFRAGASAGAETQYF. CDR3 sequence (DNA): TGCGCCAGCAGCTTTCGGGCAGGGGCCTCCGCTGGGGCAGAGACCCAGTACTTC.

In this sample, this clonotype turned up many times. The chain is built from TRBV18 and TRBJ2-1; the match to TRBD1 covers 9 bases. V gave up 3 bases and J gave up 7 bases; unmatched junction bases: 7. Germline values: CDR1 KGHSH, CDR2 LQKENI. This CDR3 has 15 residues. The CDR3 DNA sequence: TGTGCCAGCTCACCGGGGACAGGGAGGATGAATGAGCAGTTCTTC. Translating it yields CASSPGTGRMNEQFF.